Presented here are 20 T cell receptor beta chains from one specimen sequenced in a study of T cells in Graves' hyperthyroidism and ophthalmopathy. Template material for amplifying TCR beta CDR3 regions consisted of RNA transcripts. First-round RT-PCR targeting the TCR CDR3 was performed with the HTBI primer set. A single record per CDR3 protein comes from TCRdb applying MiXCR to the multiplex PCR reads. The repertoire holds 360,000 or so distinct CDR3 sequences, with 13% to 15% as singletons. Sequencing was carried out using blood. Receptor source: a woman aged 55-70 years with Graves' ophthalmopathy.

This clonotype was seen at least ten times. The CDR3 coding sequence is TGTGCCAGCAGCCGTGTGGGGTCCGGGGAGACCCAGTACTTC. Its protein product is CASSRVGSGETQYF. The V gene is TRBV11-2, the J gene TRBJ2-5; unclear D gene. CDR3 length: 14 amino acids. V lost 5 bases, J lost 5 bases, and 15 bases lay in between. Germline V CDR1 and CDR2: SGHAT, FQNNGV.

This clonotype was detected many times. The chain uses TRBV12-3 or TRBV12-4 and TRBJ2-5, with D perhaps matching TRBD2 (5 bases). V lost 2 bases and J 5 bases, leaving 9 bases between the germline ends. The length of the CDR3 is 13 residues. This CDR3 is CASSLKRDETQYF. CDR3 in DNA: TGTGCCAGCAGTTTAAAGAGGGATGAGACCCAGTACTTC.

This clonotype was seen repeatedly, ten times or more. The CDR3 DNA reads as TGCAGTGCTACCCTTGATCGGTCCCCAGATACGCAGTATTTT. Translated: CSATLDRSPDTQYF. The chain recombines TRBV20-1 with TRBJ2-3; D remains unclear. CDR1 DFQATT and CDR2 SNEGSKA come from the germline V gene (reference sequence). This CDR3 contains 14 residues. Trimming took off 4 bases at V and 4 bases at J, with 15 bases between the two ends.

There are many counts of this clonotype. The V call is TRBV24-1, the J call TRBJ2-7, with D uncertain. CDR1 and CDR2 (germline): KGHDR, SFDVKD. Trimming removed 3 bases from V and 2 bases from J, with 10 bases in between. The CDR3 loop spans 14 amino acids. The CDR3 bases are TGTGCCACCAGTGATCCGACCGCCGCCTACGAGCAGTACTTC. Encoded protein: CATSDPTAAYEQYF.

This clonotype was seen repeatedly, ten times or more. This sequence joins TRBV6-1 and TRBJ2-1; 8 positions agree with TRBD1. V was pared by 5 bases and J by 5 bases, with 11 bases of the junction left unmatched. The CDR3 is 16 amino acids. The V gene's germline CDR1 is MNHNS and CDR2 SASEGT. CDR3 DNA: TGTGCCAGCAGTTACCGGACAGGGAATAGGAACAATGAGCAGTTCTTC. This encodes CASSYRTGNRNNEQFF.

A few counts support this clonotype. This sequence joins TRBV29-1 and TRBJ2-1; perhaps TRBD2 as D (5 bases). Trimming pared 7 bases from V and 2 bases from J, leaving 9 bases between. This CDR3 contains 12 residues. CDR1 is SQVTM and CDR2 is ANQGSEA in the germline V gene. The CDR3 DNA sequence: TGCAGCGCTAGCATAGCCTACAATGAGCAGTTCTTC. Residues: CSASIAYNEQFF.

This chain joins TRBV25-1 and TRBJ2-6; D gene ambiguous. Germline assignment: CDR1 MGHDK and CDR2 SYGVNS. V was pared by 6 bases and J by 2 bases, with 5 bases between. CDR3 size: 13 residues. CDR3 in amino acids: CASRQPGANVLTF. CDR3 DNA: TGTGCCAGCAGACAGCCTGGGGCCAACGTCCTGACTTTC.

This clonotype was seen repeatedly, ten times or more. J is TRBJ1-5 and V is TRBV20-1, with D perhaps TRBD1 (5 bases). Germline lookup yields CDR1 DFQATT and CDR2 SNEGSKA (reference sequence). The CDR3 has 13 residues. V lost 6 bases, J lost 6 bases, and 15 bases lay in between. The CDR3 spells CSAGGKGSQPQHF. DNA for the CDR3: TGCAGTGCCGGGGGTAAGGGAAGTCAGCCCCAGCATTTT.

At least ten counts were recorded for this clonotype. The J gene is TRBJ2-3, the V gene TRBV20-1, with D maybe TRBD1 (8 bases). The germline V gene encodes CDR1 DFQATT and CDR2 SNEGSKA (reference sequence). There are 15 residues in the CDR3. V lost 6 bases, J lost 1 base, and 17 bases lay in between. This CDR3 is CSALGQGGGTDTQYF. The CDR3 DNA reads as TGCAGTGCACTAGGACAGGGAGGGGGCACAGATACGCAGTATTTT.

This clonotype was found a few times. This chain connects TRBV5-5 to TRBJ1-6; D is uncertain. Germline V gene sequence: CDR1 SGHKS, CDR2 YYEKEE (reference sequence). V lost 1 base and J lost 5, with 4 bases in between. The length of the CDR3 is 13 residues. The CDR3 region is CASSLNDNSPLHF. CDR3 in DNA: TGTGCCAGCAGCTTGAATGATAATTCACCCCTCCACTTT.

The V and J genes are TRBV6-5 and TRBJ2-1; possibly TRBD1 or TRBD2 for D (5 bases each). With 7 bases removed from V and 9 bases from J, the gap between germline ends came to 31 bases. CDR3 length: 18 amino acids. Germline CDR1 reads MNHEY; CDR2 reads SVGAGI. CDR3 nucleotide sequence: TGTGCCAGCATTTCGTTGGGACCCGACCGTCGGTCGGGGCGTGAGCAGTTCTTC. Its protein is CASISLGPDRRSGREQFF.

There are a few counts of this clonotype. The chain couples TRBV29-1 to TRBJ2-2, with D possibly TRBD1 on 5 matching bases. The germline V gene encodes CDR1 SQVTM and CDR2 ANQGSEA. The CDR3 totals 11 residues. With 4 bases removed from V and 5 bases from J, the gap between germline ends came to 5 bases. Here the CDR3 DNA reads TGCAGCGTTGCAGGGACCGGGGAGCTGTTTTTT. As protein: CSVAGTGELFF.

This clonotype was found many times. V gene TRBV30 combines with J gene TRBJ2-2, with 8 bases matching TRBD2. The CDR3 totals 14 residues. Germline values: CDR1 GTSNPN, CDR2 SVGIG (reference sequence). Unmatched junction bases numbered 8, after V lost 3 bases and J lost 8 bases. This chain's CDR3 is CAWRLKAGAGELFF. The CDR3 bases are TGTGCCTGGAGACTCAAAGCGGGAGCGGGGGAGCTGTTTTTT. Complete variable domain (other parts from reference TRBV30 and TRBJ2-2): SQTIHQWPATLVQPVGSPLSLECTVEGTSNPNLYWYRQAAGRGLQLLFYSVGIGQISSEVPQNLSASRPQDRQFILSSKKLLLSDSGFYLCAWRLKAGAGELFFGEGSRLTVL.

This clonotype was seen only a few times. This chain links TRBV9 with TRBJ2-1; 8 bases are shared with TRBD2. Germline-derived CDR1 and CDR2 are SGDLS and YYNGEE. V lost 0 bases to trimming and J lost 6 bases; unmatched junction nucleotides: 5. This CDR3 spans 15 amino acids. CDR3 DNA sequence: TGTGCCAGCAGCGTAGGTCTAGCGGGCTTCAATGAGCAGTTCTTC. This gives the protein CASSVGLAGFNEQFF. The full variable domain, completed using reference TRBV9 and TRBJ2-1, is DSGVTQTPKHLITATGQRVTLRCSPRSGDLSVYWYQQSLDQGLQFLIQYYNGEERAKGNILERFSAQQFPDLHSELNLSSLELGDSALYFCASSVGLAGFNEQFFGPGTRLTVL.

Points on this clonotype: No conserved phenylalanine or tryptophan ends this CDR3, so it is likely a read error. The chain combines TRBV5-6 with TRBJ2-6, with no clear D. The ends were cut back, 5 bases at V and 2 bases at J, with 2 bases in the middle. Germline CDR1 SGHDT, CDR2 YYEEEE. The CDR3 sequence is 12 residues long. The CDR3 loop reads CASRAGANVLTL. The CDR3 nucleotides read TGTGCCAGCAGAGCTGGGGCCAACGTCCTGACTCTC.

This clonotype was counted at least ten times. The chain joins TRBV20-1 to TRBJ2-3, with a weak D call TRBD1 (6 bases). Germline CDR1 is DFQATT and CDR2 is SNEGSKA (reference sequence). Trimming removed 6 bases at V and 1 base at J, with 11 bases between. The CDR3 length is 13 residues. DNA of the CDR3: TGCAGTGCCCCGGGACAACGCACAGATACGCAGTATTTT. This gives the protein CSAPGQRTDTQYF.

This clonotype came up many times. This chain uses TRBV20-1 with TRBJ2-7, with D unclear. V lost 4 bases to trimming and J lost 7 bases, with 14 bases between them. Looked up from germline, CDR1 is DFQATT and CDR2 is SNEGSKA (reference sequence). This CDR3 is built from 12 residues. The CDR3, as DNA: TGCAGTGCTACCCAACTTGGCTGGGAGCAGTACTTC. It translates to CSATQLGWEQYF.

This clonotype was seen many times. CDR3 nucleotides: TGTGCCAGCAGTGGGACAATTGACACCGGGGAGCTGTTTTTT. Encoded protein: CASSGTIDTGELFF. The genes are TRBV12-3 or TRBV12-4 and TRBJ2-2; D possibly corresponds to TRBD1 (6 bases). Trimming removed 5 bases from V and 3 bases from J, with 10 bases in between. The CDR3 spans 14 residues.

The table lists this clonotype with many counts. This sequence joins TRBV12-3 or TRBV12-4 and TRBJ2-5; unclear D gene. CDR3 length: 13 amino acids. Trimming left V 2 bases short and J 3 bases short, with 7 bases between. CDR3 protein: CASSLTTEETQYF. As DNA, the CDR3 is TGTGCCAGCAGTTTAACAACGGAAGAGACCCAGTACTTC.

This clonotype was seen at least ten times. The rearrangement joins TRBV13 to TRBJ2-7, with 7 bases identical to TRBD1. Germline assignment: CDR1 PRHDT and CDR2 FYEKMQ (reference sequence). The CDR3 runs 16 residues. Unmatched junction bases numbered 7, after V lost 0 bases and J lost 2 bases. The CDR3 protein is CASSLGIRDSPYEQYF. CDR3 nucleotide sequence: TGTGCCAGCAGCTTAGGCATCCGGGACAGTCCCTACGAGCAGTACTTC.